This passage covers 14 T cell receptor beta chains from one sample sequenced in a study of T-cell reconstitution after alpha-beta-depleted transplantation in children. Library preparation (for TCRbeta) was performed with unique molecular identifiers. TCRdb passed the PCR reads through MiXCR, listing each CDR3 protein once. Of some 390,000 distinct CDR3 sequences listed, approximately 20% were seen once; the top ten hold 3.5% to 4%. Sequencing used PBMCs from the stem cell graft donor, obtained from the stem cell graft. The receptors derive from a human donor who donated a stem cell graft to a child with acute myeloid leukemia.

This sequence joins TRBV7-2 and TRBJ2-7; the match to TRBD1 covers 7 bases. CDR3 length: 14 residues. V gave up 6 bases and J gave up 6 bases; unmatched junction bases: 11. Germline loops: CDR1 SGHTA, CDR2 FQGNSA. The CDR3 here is CASRGDRVGGEQYF. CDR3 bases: TGTGCCAGCAGGGGCGACAGGGTCGGTGGCGAGCAGTACTTC.

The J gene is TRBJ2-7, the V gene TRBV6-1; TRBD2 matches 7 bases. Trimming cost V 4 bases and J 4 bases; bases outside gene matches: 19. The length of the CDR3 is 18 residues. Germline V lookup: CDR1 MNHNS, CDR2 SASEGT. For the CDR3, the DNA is TGTGCCAGCAGTGGTGCAACTATACGGGAGGCCTTAGGGTACGAGCAGTACTTC. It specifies CASSGATIREALGYEQYF.

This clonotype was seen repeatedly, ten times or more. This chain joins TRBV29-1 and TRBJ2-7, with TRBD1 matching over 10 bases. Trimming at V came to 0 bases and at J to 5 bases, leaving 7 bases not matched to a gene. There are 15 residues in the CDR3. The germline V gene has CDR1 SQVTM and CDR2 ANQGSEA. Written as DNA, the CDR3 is TGCAGCGTTGAAGATCGAGGACAGGGGGTCAACGAGCAGTACTTC. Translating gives CSVEDRGQGVNEQYF.

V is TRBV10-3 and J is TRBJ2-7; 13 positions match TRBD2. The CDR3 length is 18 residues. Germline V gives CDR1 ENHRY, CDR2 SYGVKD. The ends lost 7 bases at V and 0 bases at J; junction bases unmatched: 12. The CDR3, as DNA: TGTGCCATCAAGAAAGCCGGGACTAGCGGGGAAGTCTCCTACGAGCAGTACTTC. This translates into CAIKKAGTSGEVSYEQYF.

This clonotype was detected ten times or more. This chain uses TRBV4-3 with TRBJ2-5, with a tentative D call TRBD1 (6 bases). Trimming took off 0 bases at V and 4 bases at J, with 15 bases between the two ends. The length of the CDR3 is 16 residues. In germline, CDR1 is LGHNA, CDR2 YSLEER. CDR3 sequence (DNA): TGCGCCAGCAGCCAAGATCAGACAGGACAGTTAGAGACCCAGTACTTC. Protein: CASSQDQTGQLETQYF.

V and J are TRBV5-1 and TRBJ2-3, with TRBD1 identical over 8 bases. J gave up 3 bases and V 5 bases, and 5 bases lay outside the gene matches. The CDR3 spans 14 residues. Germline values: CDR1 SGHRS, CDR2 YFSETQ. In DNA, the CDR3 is TGCGCCAGCAGTCCAGGGGGCGTTACAGATACGCAGTATTTT. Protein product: CASSPGGVTDTQYF.

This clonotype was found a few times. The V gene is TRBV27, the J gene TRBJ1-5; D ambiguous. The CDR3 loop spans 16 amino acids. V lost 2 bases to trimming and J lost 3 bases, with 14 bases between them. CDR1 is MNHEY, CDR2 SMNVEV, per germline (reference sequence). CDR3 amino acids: CASSLTSGANNQPQHF. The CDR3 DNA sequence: TGTGCCAGCAGTTTAACGTCTGGCGCCAACAATCAGCCCCAGCATTTT.

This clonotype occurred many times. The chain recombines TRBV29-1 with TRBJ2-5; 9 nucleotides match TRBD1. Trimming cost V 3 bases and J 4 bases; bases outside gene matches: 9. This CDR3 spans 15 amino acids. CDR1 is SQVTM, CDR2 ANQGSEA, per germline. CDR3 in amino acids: CSVEVGTGPPETQYF. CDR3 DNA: TGCAGCGTTGAGGTGGGGACAGGGCCCCCAGAGACCCAGTACTTC.

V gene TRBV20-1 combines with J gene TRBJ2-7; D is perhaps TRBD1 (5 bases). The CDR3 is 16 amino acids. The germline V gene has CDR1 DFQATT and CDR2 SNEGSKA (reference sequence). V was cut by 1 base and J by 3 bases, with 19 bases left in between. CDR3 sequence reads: CSARVGSRGSGYEQYF. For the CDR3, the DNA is TGCAGTGCTAGAGTTGGATCTAGGGGATCGGGCTACGAGCAGTACTTC.

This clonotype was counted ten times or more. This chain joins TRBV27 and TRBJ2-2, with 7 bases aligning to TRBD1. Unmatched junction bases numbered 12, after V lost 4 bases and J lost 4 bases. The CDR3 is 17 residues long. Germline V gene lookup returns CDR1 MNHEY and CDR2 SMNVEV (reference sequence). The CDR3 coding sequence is TGTGCCAGCAGTTCCACCCGACAGGGTGTGTTCACCGGGGAGCTGTTTTTT. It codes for CASSSTRQGVFTGELFF.

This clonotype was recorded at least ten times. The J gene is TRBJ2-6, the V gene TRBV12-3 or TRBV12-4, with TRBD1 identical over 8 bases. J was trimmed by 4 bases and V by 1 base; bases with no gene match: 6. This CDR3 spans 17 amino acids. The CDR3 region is CASSLEAGGTGANVLTF. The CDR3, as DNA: TGTGCCAGCAGTTTAGAGGCAGGGGGCACCGGGGCCAACGTCCTGACTTTC.

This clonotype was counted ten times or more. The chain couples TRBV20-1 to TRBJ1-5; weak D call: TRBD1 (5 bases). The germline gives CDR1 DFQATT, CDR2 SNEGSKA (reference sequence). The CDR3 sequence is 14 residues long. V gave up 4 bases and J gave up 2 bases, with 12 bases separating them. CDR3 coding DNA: TGCAGTGCTACCAGGGAGGGTCGCAATCAGCCCCAGCATTTT. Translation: CSATREGRNQPQHF.

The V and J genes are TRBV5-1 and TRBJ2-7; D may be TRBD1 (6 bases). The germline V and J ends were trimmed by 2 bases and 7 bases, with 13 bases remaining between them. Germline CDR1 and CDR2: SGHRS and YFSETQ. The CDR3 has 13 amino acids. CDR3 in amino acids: CASSFLGAREQYF. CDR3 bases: TGCGCCAGCAGCTTTTTGGGGGCGAGGGAGCAGTACTTC.

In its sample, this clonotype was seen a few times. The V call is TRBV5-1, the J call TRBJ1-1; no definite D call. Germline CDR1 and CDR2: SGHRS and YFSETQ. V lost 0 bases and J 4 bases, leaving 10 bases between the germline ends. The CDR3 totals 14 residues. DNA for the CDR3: TGCGCCAGCAGCTTGGGTCAGCGGTCCACTGAAGCTTTCTTT. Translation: CASSLGQRSTEAFF.